Presented here are 31 T cell receptor beta chains from one specimen sequenced in a study of blood T cell repertoires in COVID-19. TCRdb's copy holds only in-frame clones and misses some; the assay was immunoSEQ multiplex PCR. The repertoire holds about 210,000 clones, with over 75% as singletons. Sequencing used peripheral blood. The receptors stem from a man aged 50-60 years with COVID-19, enrolled during active disease.

The chain recombines TRBV30 with TRBJ1-6, with 7 bases fitting TRBD1. V lost 0 bases to trimming and J lost 0 bases; unmatched junction nucleotides: 8. Germline CDR1 is GTSNPN and CDR2 is SVGIG (reference sequence). The CDR3 contains 18 residues. The CDR3 protein is CAWSVPQTGSSYNSPLHF. The CDR3 nucleotides are TGTGCCTGGAGTGTACCCCAGACAGGGAGCTCCTATAATTCACCCCTCCACTTT.

In its sample, this clone was seen a few times. The chain uses TRBV27 and TRBJ1-4; TRBD1 agrees at 9 bases. CDR3 size: 17 residues. Germline V lookup: CDR1 MNHEY, CDR2 SMNVEV (reference sequence). J lost 2 bases, V lost 3 bases, and 7 bases had no gene match. The CDR3: CASSFLTGGDTNEKLFF. CDR3 DNA sequence: TGTGCCAGCAGTTTCCTGACAGGGGGGGATACTAATGAAAAACTGTTTTTT.

The J gene is TRBJ2-7, the V gene TRBV5-4; D uncertain. Trimming removed 4 bases at V and 6 bases at J, with 11 bases between. Germline values: CDR1 SGHNT, CDR2 YYREEE (reference sequence). The CDR3 runs to 12 residues. CDR3 in amino acids: CASSPEIGEQYF. Written as DNA, the CDR3 is TGTGCCAGCAGCCCTGAAATCGGCGAGCAGTACTTC. Using reference TRBV5-4 and TRBJ2-7 for the parts outside the CDR3, the full variable domain is ETGVTQSPTHLIKTRGQQVTLRCSSQSGHNTVSWYQQALGQGPQFIFQYYREEENGRGNFPPRFSGLQFPNYSSELNVNALELDDSALYLCASSPEIGEQYFGPGTRLTVT.

The CDR3 nucleotides read TGTGCCAGCAGTTACCAGCGGGCACAAGAGACCCAGTACTTC. Residues: CASSYQRAQETQYF. The chain is built from TRBV6-6 and TRBJ2-5; weak D call: TRBD2 (6 bases). The germline gives CDR1 MNHNY, CDR2 SVGAGI (reference sequence). The CDR3 has 14 amino acids. V lost 2 bases, J lost 2 bases, and 9 bases lay in between.

This chain connects TRBV19 to TRBJ2-7; D remains unclear. The CDR3 loop spans 12 amino acids. V was clipped by 2 bases and J by 6 bases, with 8 bases between them. Germline-derived CDR1 and CDR2 are LNHDA and SQIVND (reference sequence). The CDR3 region has the DNA TGTGCCAGTAGTATACGCGGATCCGAGCAGTACTTC. Translation gives CASSIRGSEQYF.

J is TRBJ1-5 and V is TRBV29-1; D may be TRBD1 (6 bases). Germline loops: CDR1 SQVTM, CDR2 ANQGSEA. V lost 6 bases to trimming and J lost 0 bases, with 21 bases between them. The CDR3 totals 17 residues. The CDR3 here is CSVREGTGIYSNQPQHF. DNA of the CDR3: TGCAGCGTACGAGAGGGCACAGGGATTTATAGCAATCAGCCCCAGCATTTT.

Written as DNA, the CDR3 is TGCGCCAGCAGCCAAGTATTAGAGCGGATCACAGATACGCAGTATTTT. This translates into CASSQVLERITDTQYF. The chain joins TRBV4-3 to TRBJ2-3; possible D gene TRBD2, 5 bases. Between the trimmed V and J ends, which lost 1 base and 2 bases, there was a span of 13 bases. The CDR3 extends over 16 amino acids. Germline CDR1 is LGHNA and CDR2 is YSLEER.

This clone was seen a few times. This chain joins TRBV27 and TRBJ1-1, with TRBD1 matching over 7 bases. The length of the CDR3 is 16 residues. J gave up 6 bases and V 1 base, and 11 bases lay outside the gene matches. CDR1 is MNHEY, CDR2 SMNVEV, per germline (reference sequence). The CDR3 nucleotides are TGTGCCAGCAGTTTATGGCGCAGGGGCCAGGGGGCTGAAGCTTTCTTT. Encoded protein: CASSLWRRGQGAEAFF.

This clone was detected once. The chain is built from TRBV24-1 and TRBJ2-6; D may be TRBD1 (5 bases). The CDR3 spans 16 residues. Germline CDR1 and CDR2: KGHDR and SFDVKD. The V end was cut by 3 bases, the J end by 1 base, with 9 bases between. The CDR3 nucleotides read TGTGCCACCAGTGATAACAGGCGGTCTGGGGCCAACGTCCTGACTTTC. Translation: CATSDNRRSGANVLTF.

The genes are TRBV24-1 and TRBJ1-4, with unresolved D. Trimming took 4 bases from V and 0 from J, leaving 17 bases between them. The V gene's germline CDR1 is KGHDR and CDR2 SFDVKD. CDR3 size: 18 residues. CDR3: CATSEPLRVSPTNEKLFF. The CDR3 region has the DNA TGTGCCACCAGTGAGCCCCTTAGAGTTTCGCCAACTAATGAAAAACTGTTTTTT.

The gene calls are TRBV2 and TRBJ1-4; TRBD1 aligns across 8 bases. The CDR3 contains 15 residues. Germline loops: CDR1 SNHLY, CDR2 FYNNEI. Trimming took 7 bases from V and 7 from J; bases not matched to a gene: 11. CDR3 in DNA: TGTGCCAGCAATACCCAGGGGGCTATTGGTGAAAAACTGTTTTTT. Its protein product is CASNTQGAIGEKLFF.

The rearrangement links TRBV7-6 to TRBJ2-2; maybe TRBD2 (6 bases). CDR1 is SGHVS and CDR2 is FNYEAQ in the germline V gene. Trimming took 3 bases from V and 1 from J, leaving 18 bases between them. The CDR3 is made up of 18 amino acids. In nucleotides, the CDR3 is TGTGCCAGCAGCTTCCCCGGGAGTCGGGGGTTGAACACCGGGGAGCTGTTTTTT. Its translation is CASSFPGSRGLNTGELFF.

The V gene is TRBV5-1, the J gene TRBJ1-6, with TRBD1 matching 9 bases. Losses at the gene ends were 4 bases for V and 6 bases for J; bases not matched to a gene: 2. This CDR3 spans 14 amino acids. Germline CDR1 SGHRS, CDR2 YFSETQ. This chain's CDR3 is CASSADRGNSPLHF. CDR3 sequence (DNA): TGCGCCAGCAGCGCGGACAGGGGTAATTCACCCCTCCACTTT.

The CDR3 DNA reads as TGTGCCAGCGCCGGGGCAGATACGCAGTATTTT. Residues: CASAGADTQYF. The chain employs TRBV9 and TRBJ2-3; D is perhaps TRBD2 (5 bases). The CDR3 spans 11 residues. Germline CDR1 is SGDLS and CDR2 is YYNGEE. V gave up 7 bases and J gave up 4 bases, with 7 bases separating them.

The chain couples TRBV24-1 to TRBJ2-3; 10 bases are shared with TRBD2. Germline V lookup: CDR1 KGHDR, CDR2 SFDVKD. The CDR3 is made up of 17 amino acids. Germline trimming cut 7 bases from V and 4 bases from J; bases unmatched to any gene: 13. CDR3 DNA: TGTGCCACCAGCCAACGGAGTCTAGCGGGGGTGGCAGATACGCAGTATTTT. Protein: CATSQRSLAGVADTQYF.

There are a few counts of this clone. The V and J genes are TRBV19 and TRBJ1-2, with unresolved D. The V end was cut by 10 bases, the J end by 0 bases, with 12 bases between. CDR3 length: 13 amino acids. From germline, CDR1 is LNHDA and CDR2 SQIVND (reference sequence). The CDR3 DNA reads TGTGCCACCGAGCGAGGTTCTAACTATGGCTACACCTTC. Protein sequence: CATERGSNYGYTF. The full variable domain, completed using reference TRBV19 and TRBJ1-2, is DGGITQSPKYLFRKEGQNVTLSCEQNLNHDAMYWYRQDPGQGLRLIYYSQIVNDFQKGDIAEGYSVSREKKESFPLTVTSAQKNPTAFYLCATERGSNYGYTFGSGTRLTVV.

The V call is TRBV7-2, the J call TRBJ2-5, with 11 bases fitting TRBD2. The V gene's germline CDR1 is SGHTA and CDR2 FQGNSA. The trim removed 5 bases at V and 4 bases at J, leaving 12 bases unmatched. The CDR3 runs to 17 residues. This CDR3 is CASSPPGIAGGGETQYF. The CDR3 bases are TGTGCCAGCAGCCCCCCAGGAATAGCGGGGGGGGGAGAGACCCAGTACTTC.

The chain links TRBV19 to TRBJ1-1; a possible D gene is TRBD1 (6 bases). Trimming removed 7 bases at V and 0 bases at J, with 15 bases between. The CDR3 loop spans 15 amino acids. Germline loops: CDR1 LNHDA, CDR2 SQIVND (reference sequence). CDR3 region: CASTPSGHLNTEAFF. The CDR3 DNA reads as TGTGCCAGTACCCCATCGGGACACTTGAACACTGAAGCTTTCTTT.

This clone was counted a few times. The CDR3, as DNA: TGTGCCAGCAGCTTAGGGGACAGGGGTAATTCACCCCTCCACTTT. This codes for CASSLGDRGNSPLHF. The chain has TRBV11-2 and TRBJ1-6, with TRBD1 matching 10 bases. V lost 1 base and J lost 6; bases outside the gene matches: 0. This CDR3 has 15 residues. The germline gives CDR1 SGHAT, CDR2 FQNNGV.

This clone appeared once. This chain links TRBV11-3 with TRBJ2-3, with TRBD2 matching 9 bases. With 5 bases clipped from V and 2 bases from J, the junction kept 8 bases outside the gene matches. The CDR3 spans 16 residues. Germline V gene lookup returns CDR1 SGHNT and CDR2 YENEEA. This CDR3 reads CASSMAGGDLTDTQYF. The CDR3 DNA sequence: TGTGCCAGCAGCATGGCGGGAGGGGACCTCACAGATACGCAGTATTTT.

Remarks on this clone: One junction end disagrees with the germline gene, perhaps due to a read error. The chain uses TRBV6-1 and TRBJ1-6; D ambiguous. Germline CDR1 reads MNHNS; CDR2 reads SASEGT. There are 17 residues in the CDR3. In nucleotides, the CDR3 is TGTGCCAGCAGTAAAGCTCCCGGGAGCTCCTATAATTCACCCCTCCACTTT. It specifies CASSKAPGSSYNSPLHF.

This clone was counted between two and nine times. The chain recombines TRBV4-2 with TRBJ1-5, with D possibly matching TRBD1 (6 bases). The J call is in doubt because the DNA end fits TRBJ2-3 better. Germline assignment: CDR1 LGHNA and CDR2 YNFKEQ. The CDR3 is 15 residues long. Here the CDR3 DNA reads TGTGCCAGCAGCCAAGATGTGGGGGCCCGACAGCCCCAGTATTTT. Residues: CASSQDVGARQPQYF.

This rearrangement joins TRBV27 to TRBJ2-2; 7 bases align to TRBD1. V gave up 0 bases and J gave up 6 bases; unmatched junction bases: 13. This CDR3 has 18 amino acids. The germline gives CDR1 MNHEY, CDR2 SMNVEV (reference sequence). In nucleotides, the CDR3 is TGTGCCAGCAGTTTATCGAAGGGGACAGCCGGATATGCCGGGGAGCTGTTTTTT. Amino acids: CASSLSKGTAGYAGELFF.

This sequence joins TRBV2 and TRBJ1-5, with TRBD1 identical over 7 bases. In germline, CDR1 is SNHLY, CDR2 FYNNEI. V dropped 5 bases and J dropped 2; count of bases not matched to a gene: 6. This CDR3 is built from 15 residues. CDR3 sequence (DNA): TGTGCCAGCAGTCGACAGGGAAAGGGCAATCAGCCCCAGCATTTT. It translates to CASSRQGKGNQPQHF.

The genes are TRBV5-1 and TRBJ2-5; D not resolved. Trimming pared 1 base from V and 2 bases from J, leaving 6 bases between. Germline values: CDR1 SGHRS, CDR2 YFSETQ. This CDR3 has 13 amino acids. CDR3 DNA: TGCGCCAGCAGCTTGCGGTCGCAAGAGACCCAGTACTTC. Protein product: CASSLRSQETQYF.

The chain has TRBV6-1 and TRBJ1-5, with 8 bases identical to TRBD1. The CDR3 contains 17 residues. With V trimmed by 2 bases and J by 3 bases, 9 bases remained unmatched. Germline loops: CDR1 MNHNS, CDR2 SASEGT. As DNA, the CDR3 is TGTGCCAGCAGTGAAAGACCTACAGGGGGAATCAATCAGCCCCAGCATTTT. It encodes CASSERPTGGINQPQHF.

The V call is TRBV30, the J call TRBJ1-6; D not certain. V was clipped by 0 bases and J by 0 bases, with 12 bases between them. The CDR3 length is 17 residues. Germline V gene data show CDR1 as GTSNPN and CDR2 as SVGIG (reference sequence). The CDR3 spells CAWSVPSLSSYNSPLHF. The CDR3 bases are TGTGCCTGGAGTGTTCCCTCCCTGAGCTCCTATAATTCACCCCTCCACTTT.

This chain connects TRBV7-6 to TRBJ2-2; TRBD2 matches at 9 bases. With 1 base clipped from V and 4 bases from J, the junction kept 4 bases outside the gene matches. The CDR3 length is 16 residues. CDR1 SGHVS and CDR2 FNYEAQ come from the germline V gene. This CDR3 is CASSLEAGGGTGELFF. CDR3 coding DNA: TGTGCCAGCAGCTTAGAAGCGGGGGGTGGCACCGGGGAGCTGTTTTTT.

The chain uses TRBV9 and TRBJ2-3; possible D gene TRBD2, 6 bases. Germline V gene data show CDR1 as SGDLS and CDR2 as YYNGEE. The CDR3 sequence is 16 residues long. V lost 0 bases and J lost 0, with 11 bases in between. The CDR3 spells CASSVGTGLSTDTQYF. The CDR3, as DNA: TGTGCCAGCAGCGTAGGAACCGGACTAAGCACAGATACGCAGTATTTT.

The rearrangement links TRBV3-1 (or the pseudogene TRBV3-2) to TRBJ2-3, with 12 nucleotides matching TRBD2. J lost 0 bases, V lost 5 bases, and 9 bases had no gene match. This CDR3 has 18 amino acids. Germline lookup yields CDR1 LGHDT and CDR2 YNNKEL (reference sequence). The CDR3 nucleotides are TGTGCCAGCAGCTTTACTAGCGGGGGGCCCATGAGCACAGATACGCAGTATTTT. Its translation is CASSFTSGGPMSTDTQYF.

This clone was observed once. This chain connects TRBV20-1 to TRBJ2-5, with D hard to call. CDR3 length: 15 amino acids. CDR1 and CDR2 (germline): DFQATT, SNEGSKA (reference sequence). Trimming pared 3 bases from V and 4 bases from J, leaving 18 bases between. The CDR3 sequence is CSASLPSYARETQYF. CDR3 DNA: TGCAGTGCTAGTCTCCCGTCCTACGCACGAGAGACCCAGTACTTC.